This T cell receptor beta chain was sequenced for a study of T cell therapy product for transplant patients (dated by TCRdb to between 2018 and 2021). About the full investigation: The wider healthy donor group, in Berlin, Germany, included some 19 individuals (10 male and 9 female) aged about 22 to 90 years. The TCRbeta repertoire analysis of rapamycin-treated and untreated products included n = 3 healthy donors. TCRbeta repertoires of rapamycin-treated and untreated CMV-specific T-cell products from the same donors were compared to assess clonal composition. The expansion media were supplemented with either IL-7 and IL-15 at roughly 9.4 ng/ml or IL-2 at 45 to 60 U/ml. Using CMV as the model virus, the study developed a next-generation autologous adoptive antiviral T-cell product for immunosuppressed solid organ transplant patients. On the study overall, not on this receptor specifically: According to the authors' suggestion, the increased clonal diversity in Rapa-TCPs may reflect the survival of low-frequency clones and the preferential expansion of central memory T cells. Roughly 65% of the repertoire was covered by the top 10 clones in rapamycin-treated products, versus around 92% in untreated products. Paired products from the same donor had many clones in common, while repertoires from different donors did not overlap. Compared with untreated products, rapamycin-treated products had a more diverse, less clonal TCRbeta repertoire and more distinct clones.

The CDR3 sequence holds 16 residues, the cysteine and phenylalanine included. Only the CDR3 region is kept as DNA, spanning 48 bases read in frame from base 1. V is pared back by 1 base and J by 3 bases, with 13 bases lying between the germline termini. The germline V gene supplies CDR1 SGHRS and CDR2 YFSETQ. Decoded using the paper, the sample label gives: about 20 nM rapamycin added during CMV-specific T-cell product expansion (Rapa-TCP). Here the sample's label designates: CMVpp65/IE-1-reactive T cells enriched by IFNgamma capture and expanded in vitro. PBMCs were stimulated for less than 7 hours with overlapping CMV pp65 and IE-1 peptide pools, each at approximately 0.49 ug/ml. IFNgamma-producing CMV-stimulated cells were positively selected with the IFNgamma Secretion Assay-Cell Enrichment and Detection Kit (Miltenyi Biotec). For roughly 20 days, enriched IFNgamma+ cells were cultured with irradiated autologous feeders along with either IL-7/IL-15 or IL-2. To provide enough cells for different cell sorting steps, buffy coats were used from about 15% of the 19 healthy donors. Biocoll density gradient centrifugation was used to isolate peripheral blood mononuclear cells. The buffy coats from healthy donors came from DRK.

This clone is identified as medium-sized (0.01 to 0.1%). What this receptor recognizes is not known. No base-level quality is on record; no much larger clone is a single base apart. Genomic DNA was extracted with an AllPrep DNA/RNA Kit and TCRbeta CDR3 regions were amplified with the immunoSEQ hsTCRb Kit. Regarding the original processing steps: Productive rearrangements, meaning in-frame CDR3 nucleotide sequences with no stop codons, were analyzed in immunoSEQ Analyzer 3.0. Sample overlap was measured using the Morisita index, while clonality was calculated from productive entropy normalized to the number of productive rearrangements. TCRdb stores this immuneACCESS table with in-frame sequences only. Part of the clones is absent; in the studies checked, under half of the shortfall reflects unresolved V genes, and no reason is known for the rest. That table is the source of V, J and clone size, and D and trimming were worked out from the DNA. Recorded for this sample are about 1,100 clones; more than 45% of them occurred a single time. Under 40% of the sample belongs to the ten largest clones.

Sequencing was performed on a sorted cell population cultured from PBMCs. This sequence originates from an adult in good health. The rearranged chain carries TRBV5-1 and TRBJ2-2; TRBD2 could be the D gene, as 6 bases match. DNA sequence: TGCGCCAGCAGCTTGTTCGGGGGTCTGGACACCGGGGAGCTGTTTTTT. Translation gives CASSLFGGLDTGELFF.